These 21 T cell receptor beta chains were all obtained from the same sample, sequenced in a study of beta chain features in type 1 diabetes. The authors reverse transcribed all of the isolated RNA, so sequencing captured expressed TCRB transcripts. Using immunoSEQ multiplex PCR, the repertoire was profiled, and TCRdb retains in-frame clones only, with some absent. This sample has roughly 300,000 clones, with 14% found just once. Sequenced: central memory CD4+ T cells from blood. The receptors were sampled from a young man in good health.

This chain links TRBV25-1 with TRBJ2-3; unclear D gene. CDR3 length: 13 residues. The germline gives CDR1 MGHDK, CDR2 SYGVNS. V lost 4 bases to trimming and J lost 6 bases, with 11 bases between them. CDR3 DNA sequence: TGTGCCAGCAGTGGACAACTTCGGGATACGCAGTATTTT. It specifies CASSGQLRDTQYF.

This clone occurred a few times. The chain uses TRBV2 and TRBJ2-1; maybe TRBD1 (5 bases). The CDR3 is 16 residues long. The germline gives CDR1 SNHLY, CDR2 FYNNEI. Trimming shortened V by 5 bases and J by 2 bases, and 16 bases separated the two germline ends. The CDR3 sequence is CASSPILDRAYNEQFF. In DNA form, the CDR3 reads TGTGCCAGCAGTCCGATCCTTGACAGAGCCTACAATGAGCAGTTCTTC.

The CDR3 sequence: CASSQDWGGSRKETQYF. The CDR3 nucleotides read TGTGCCAGCAGCCAAGATTGGGGCGGGTCTAGGAAAGAGACCCAGTACTTC. This chain joins TRBV4-2 and TRBJ2-5; the D gene could be TRBD1 or TRBD2 (5 bases each). The V gene's germline CDR1 is LGHNA and CDR2 YNFKEQ. CDR3 length equals 17 residues. The V end was cut by 0 bases, the J end by 3 bases, with 17 bases between.

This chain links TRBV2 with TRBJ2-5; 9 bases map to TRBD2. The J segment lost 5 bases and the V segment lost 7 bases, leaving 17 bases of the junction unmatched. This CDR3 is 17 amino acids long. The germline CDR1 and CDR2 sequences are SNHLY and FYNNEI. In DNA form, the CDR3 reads TGTGCCAGCACCAAGCAGGGCGTTCGGCGGGAGGGGGAGACCCAGTACTTC. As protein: CASTKQGVRREGETQYF.

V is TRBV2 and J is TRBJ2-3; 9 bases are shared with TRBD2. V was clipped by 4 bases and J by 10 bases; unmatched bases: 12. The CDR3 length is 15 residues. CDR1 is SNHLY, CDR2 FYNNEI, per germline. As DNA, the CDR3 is TGTGCCAGCAGTGTATCGGGACTAGCTGGGGTTGCGCAGTATTTT. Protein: CASSVSGLAGVAQYF.

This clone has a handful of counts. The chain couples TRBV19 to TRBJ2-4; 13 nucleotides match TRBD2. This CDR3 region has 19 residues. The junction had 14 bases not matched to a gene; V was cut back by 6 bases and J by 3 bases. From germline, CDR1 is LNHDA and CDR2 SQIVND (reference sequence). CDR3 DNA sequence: TGTGCCAGTAGCCATTTCAGGACTAGCGGGAGTTTGGTCAAAAACATTCAGTACTTC. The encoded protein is CASSHFRTSGSLVKNIQYF.

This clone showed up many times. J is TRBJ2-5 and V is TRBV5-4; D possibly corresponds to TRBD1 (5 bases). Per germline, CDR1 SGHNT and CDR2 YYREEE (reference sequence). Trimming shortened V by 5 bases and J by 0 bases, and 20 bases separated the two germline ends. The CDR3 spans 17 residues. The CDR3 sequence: CASRKETGVGHQETQYF. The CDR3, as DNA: TGTGCCAGCAGAAAAGAAACAGGAGTGGGCCACCAAGAGACCCAGTACTTC.

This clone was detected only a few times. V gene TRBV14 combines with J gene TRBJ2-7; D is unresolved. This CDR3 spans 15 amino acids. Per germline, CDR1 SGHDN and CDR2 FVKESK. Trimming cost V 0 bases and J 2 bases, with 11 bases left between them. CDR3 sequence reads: CASSQEYVGTYEQYF. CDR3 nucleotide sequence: TGTGCCAGCAGCCAAGAATATGTGGGCACCTACGAGCAGTACTTC.

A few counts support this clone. CDR3 bases: TGTGCCAGCTCACTTACGGACAGGGATGGCTACACCTTC. Translation: CASSLTDRDGYTF. This rearrangement joins TRBV18 to TRBJ1-2; 8 positions match TRBD1. Trimming cost V 4 bases and J 6 bases; bases outside gene matches: 4. Germline-derived CDR1 and CDR2 are KGHSH and LQKENI. CDR3 size: 13 residues.

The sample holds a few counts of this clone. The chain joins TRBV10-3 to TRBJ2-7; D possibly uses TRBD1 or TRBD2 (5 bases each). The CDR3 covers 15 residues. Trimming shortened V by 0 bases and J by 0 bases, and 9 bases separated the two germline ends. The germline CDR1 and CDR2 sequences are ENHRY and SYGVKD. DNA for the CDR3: TGTGCCATCAGTGAGTCGGGACGGAGCTCCTACGAGCAGTACGTC. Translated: CAISESGRSSYEQYV.

The CDR3 bases are TGTGCCAGCAGCTCCGGAGGAGGGGGACGGGAGAATGAAAAACTGTTTTTT. This translates into CASSSGGGGRENEKLFF. The J gene is TRBJ1-4, the V gene TRBV9; D is possibly TRBD1 (6 bases). V dropped 4 bases and J dropped 5 bases, with 21 bases sitting between them. In germline, CDR1 is SGDLS, CDR2 YYNGEE. This CDR3 is 17 amino acids long.

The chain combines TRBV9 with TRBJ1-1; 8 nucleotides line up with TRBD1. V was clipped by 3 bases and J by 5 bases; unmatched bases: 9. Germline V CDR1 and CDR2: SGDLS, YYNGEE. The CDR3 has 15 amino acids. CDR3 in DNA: TGTGCCAGCAGCGCTCCTGGACAGGGAAGGACTGAAGCTTTCTTT. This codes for CASSAPGQGRTEAFF.

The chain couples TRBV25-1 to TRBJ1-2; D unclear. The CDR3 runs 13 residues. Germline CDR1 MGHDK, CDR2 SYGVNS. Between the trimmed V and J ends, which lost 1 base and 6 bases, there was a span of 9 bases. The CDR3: CASSELGRNGYTF. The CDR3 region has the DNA TGTGCCAGCAGTGAATTGGGGAGGAATGGCTACACCTTC.

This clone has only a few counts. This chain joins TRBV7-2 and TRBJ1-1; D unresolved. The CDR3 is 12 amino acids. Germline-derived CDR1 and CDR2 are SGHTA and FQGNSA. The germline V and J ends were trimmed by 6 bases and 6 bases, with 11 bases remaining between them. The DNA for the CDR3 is TGTGCCAGCAGTGCCTCCGGCCCTGAAGCTTTCTTT. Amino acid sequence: CASSASGPEAFF.

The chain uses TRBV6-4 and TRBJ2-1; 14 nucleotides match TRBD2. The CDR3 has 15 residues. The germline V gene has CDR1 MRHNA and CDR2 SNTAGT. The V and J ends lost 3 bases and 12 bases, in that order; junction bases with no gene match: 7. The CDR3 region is CASSERGTSGSRQFF. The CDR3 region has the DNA TGTGCCAGCAGTGAACGAGGGACTAGCGGGAGTCGGCAGTTCTTC.

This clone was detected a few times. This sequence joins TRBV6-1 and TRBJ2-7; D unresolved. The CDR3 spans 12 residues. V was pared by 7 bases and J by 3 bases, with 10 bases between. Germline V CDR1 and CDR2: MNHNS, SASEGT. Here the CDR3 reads CASKGVSYEQYV. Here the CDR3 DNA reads TGTGCCAGCAAGGGCGTTAGCTACGAGCAGTACGTC.

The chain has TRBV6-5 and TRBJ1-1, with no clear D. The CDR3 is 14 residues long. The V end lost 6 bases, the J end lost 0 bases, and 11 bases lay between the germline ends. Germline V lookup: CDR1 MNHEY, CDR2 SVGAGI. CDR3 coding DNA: TGTGCCAGCAGCTCAGGACTGATGAACACTGAAGCTTTCTTT. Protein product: CASSSGLMNTEAFF.

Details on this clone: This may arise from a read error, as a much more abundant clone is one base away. The CDR3 sequence is CASSSGQGYSPLHF. The CDR3 bases are TGTGCCAGCAGCTCGGGACAGGGTTATTCACCCCTCCACTTT. This chain joins TRBV5-4 and TRBJ1-6; 9 nucleotides match TRBD1. V gave up 3 bases and J gave up 8 bases; unmatched junction bases: 3. Per the germline V gene, CDR1 is SGHNT and CDR2 is YYREEE (reference sequence). The CDR3 is 14 residues long.

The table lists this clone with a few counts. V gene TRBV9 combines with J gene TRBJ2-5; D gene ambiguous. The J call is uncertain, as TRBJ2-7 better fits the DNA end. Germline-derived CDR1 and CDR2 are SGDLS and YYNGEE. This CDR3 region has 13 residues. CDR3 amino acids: CASSVVWLSEQYF. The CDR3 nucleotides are TGTGCCAGCAGCGTAGTATGGCTGAGCGAGCAGTACTTC.

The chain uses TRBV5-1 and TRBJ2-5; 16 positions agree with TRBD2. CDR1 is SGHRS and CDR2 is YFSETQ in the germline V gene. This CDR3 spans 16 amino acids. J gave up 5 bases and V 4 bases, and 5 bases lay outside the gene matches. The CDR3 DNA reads TGCGCCAGCAGCACGGGGACTAGCGGGGGGGCCGAGACCCAGTACTTC. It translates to CASSTGTSGGAETQYF.

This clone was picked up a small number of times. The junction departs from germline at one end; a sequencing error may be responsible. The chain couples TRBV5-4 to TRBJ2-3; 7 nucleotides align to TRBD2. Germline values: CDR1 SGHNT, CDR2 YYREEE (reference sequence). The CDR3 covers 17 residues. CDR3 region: CASSQASSGDNTDTQYF. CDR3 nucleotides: TGCGCCAGCAGCCAAGCATCCAGCGGGGATAACACAGATACGCAGTATTTT.